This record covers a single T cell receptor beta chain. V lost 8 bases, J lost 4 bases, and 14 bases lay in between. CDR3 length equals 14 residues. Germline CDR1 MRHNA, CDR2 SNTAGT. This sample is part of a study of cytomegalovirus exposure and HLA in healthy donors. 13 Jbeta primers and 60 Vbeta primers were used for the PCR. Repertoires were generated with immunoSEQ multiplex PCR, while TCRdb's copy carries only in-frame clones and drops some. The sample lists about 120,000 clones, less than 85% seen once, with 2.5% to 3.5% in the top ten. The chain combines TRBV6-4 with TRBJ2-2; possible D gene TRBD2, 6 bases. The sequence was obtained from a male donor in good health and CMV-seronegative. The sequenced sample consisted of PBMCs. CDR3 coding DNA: TGTGCCAGCGGAACTTTGGAGGGCACCGGGGAGCTGTTTTTT. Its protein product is CASGTLEGTGELFF.